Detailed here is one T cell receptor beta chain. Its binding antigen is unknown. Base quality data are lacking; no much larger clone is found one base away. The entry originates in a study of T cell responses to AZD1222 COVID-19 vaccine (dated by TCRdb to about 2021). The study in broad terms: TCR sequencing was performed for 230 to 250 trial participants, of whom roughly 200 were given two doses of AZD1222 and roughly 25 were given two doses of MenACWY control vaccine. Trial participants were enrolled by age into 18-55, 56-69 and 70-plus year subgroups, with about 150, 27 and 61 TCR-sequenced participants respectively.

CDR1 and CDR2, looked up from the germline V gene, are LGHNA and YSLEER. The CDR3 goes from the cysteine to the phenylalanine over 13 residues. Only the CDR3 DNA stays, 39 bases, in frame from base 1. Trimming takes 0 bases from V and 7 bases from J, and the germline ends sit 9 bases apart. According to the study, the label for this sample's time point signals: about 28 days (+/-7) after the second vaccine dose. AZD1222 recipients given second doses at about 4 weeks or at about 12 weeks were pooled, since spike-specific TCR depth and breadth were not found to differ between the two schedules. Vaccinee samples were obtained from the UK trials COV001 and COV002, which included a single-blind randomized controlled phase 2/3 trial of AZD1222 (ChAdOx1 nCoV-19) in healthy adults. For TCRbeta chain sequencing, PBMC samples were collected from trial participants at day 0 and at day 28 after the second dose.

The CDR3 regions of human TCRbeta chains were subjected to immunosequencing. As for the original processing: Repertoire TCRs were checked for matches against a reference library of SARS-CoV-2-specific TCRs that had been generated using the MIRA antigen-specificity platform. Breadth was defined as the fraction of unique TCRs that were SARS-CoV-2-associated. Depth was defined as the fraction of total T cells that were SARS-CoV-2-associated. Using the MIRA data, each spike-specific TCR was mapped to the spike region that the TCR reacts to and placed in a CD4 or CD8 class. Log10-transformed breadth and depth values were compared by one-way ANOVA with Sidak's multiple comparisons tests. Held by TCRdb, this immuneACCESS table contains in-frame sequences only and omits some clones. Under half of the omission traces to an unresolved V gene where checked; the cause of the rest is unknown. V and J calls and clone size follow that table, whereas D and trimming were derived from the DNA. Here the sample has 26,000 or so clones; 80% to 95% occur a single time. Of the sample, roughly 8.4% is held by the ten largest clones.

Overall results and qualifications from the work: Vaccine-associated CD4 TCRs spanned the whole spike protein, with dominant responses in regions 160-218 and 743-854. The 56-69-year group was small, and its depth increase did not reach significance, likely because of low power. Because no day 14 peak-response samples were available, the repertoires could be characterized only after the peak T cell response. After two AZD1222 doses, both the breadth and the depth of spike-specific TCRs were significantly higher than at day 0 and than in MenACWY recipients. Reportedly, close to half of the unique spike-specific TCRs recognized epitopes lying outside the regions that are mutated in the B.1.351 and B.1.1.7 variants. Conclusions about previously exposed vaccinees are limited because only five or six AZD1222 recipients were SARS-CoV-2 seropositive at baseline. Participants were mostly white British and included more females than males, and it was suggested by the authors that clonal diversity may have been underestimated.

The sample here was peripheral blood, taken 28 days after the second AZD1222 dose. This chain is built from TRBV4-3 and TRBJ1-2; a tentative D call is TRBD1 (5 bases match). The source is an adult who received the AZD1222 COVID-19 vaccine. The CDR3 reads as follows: CASSQEGGRGYTF. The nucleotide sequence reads TGCGCCAGCAGCCAAGAGGGGGGACGTGGCTACACCTTC.